The T cell receptor beta chain under discussion was sequenced for a study of shared clonotypes between healthy human individuals. Germline trimming cut 11 bases from V and 1 base from J; bases unmatched to any gene: 9. This CDR3 region has 14 residues. Germline V CDR1 and CDR2: ENHRY, SYGVKD. The donor population consisted of healthy HIV-negative adults with no recent acute infections or vaccinations. Subsets obtained from CD4+ cells comprised CD45RA+ naive and CD45RA-negative memory cells. Study-level findings and limits: How much donors shared clonotypes was expected to be affected by sequencing depth. On the whole, naive subsets had larger estimated richness than memory subsets had.

The assay was immunoSEQ multiplex PCR, and TCRdb's table has in-frame clones only and misses some. The sample carries some 2,000,000 clones, 90% to 96% recorded once. In regard to this clone: The target antigen is unknown.

The genes are TRBV10-3 and TRBJ1-1; 8 nucleotides line up with TRBD1. The origin of this receptor is a man aged 18 to 30 in good health. Sequenced input: naive CD4+ T cells sorted from blood. The subset is: CD45RA+ positively selected. CDR3 bases: TGTGCCTCCGCAGCGGGACAGGAGAACACTGAAGCTTTCTTT. It is translated as CASAAGQENTEAFF.